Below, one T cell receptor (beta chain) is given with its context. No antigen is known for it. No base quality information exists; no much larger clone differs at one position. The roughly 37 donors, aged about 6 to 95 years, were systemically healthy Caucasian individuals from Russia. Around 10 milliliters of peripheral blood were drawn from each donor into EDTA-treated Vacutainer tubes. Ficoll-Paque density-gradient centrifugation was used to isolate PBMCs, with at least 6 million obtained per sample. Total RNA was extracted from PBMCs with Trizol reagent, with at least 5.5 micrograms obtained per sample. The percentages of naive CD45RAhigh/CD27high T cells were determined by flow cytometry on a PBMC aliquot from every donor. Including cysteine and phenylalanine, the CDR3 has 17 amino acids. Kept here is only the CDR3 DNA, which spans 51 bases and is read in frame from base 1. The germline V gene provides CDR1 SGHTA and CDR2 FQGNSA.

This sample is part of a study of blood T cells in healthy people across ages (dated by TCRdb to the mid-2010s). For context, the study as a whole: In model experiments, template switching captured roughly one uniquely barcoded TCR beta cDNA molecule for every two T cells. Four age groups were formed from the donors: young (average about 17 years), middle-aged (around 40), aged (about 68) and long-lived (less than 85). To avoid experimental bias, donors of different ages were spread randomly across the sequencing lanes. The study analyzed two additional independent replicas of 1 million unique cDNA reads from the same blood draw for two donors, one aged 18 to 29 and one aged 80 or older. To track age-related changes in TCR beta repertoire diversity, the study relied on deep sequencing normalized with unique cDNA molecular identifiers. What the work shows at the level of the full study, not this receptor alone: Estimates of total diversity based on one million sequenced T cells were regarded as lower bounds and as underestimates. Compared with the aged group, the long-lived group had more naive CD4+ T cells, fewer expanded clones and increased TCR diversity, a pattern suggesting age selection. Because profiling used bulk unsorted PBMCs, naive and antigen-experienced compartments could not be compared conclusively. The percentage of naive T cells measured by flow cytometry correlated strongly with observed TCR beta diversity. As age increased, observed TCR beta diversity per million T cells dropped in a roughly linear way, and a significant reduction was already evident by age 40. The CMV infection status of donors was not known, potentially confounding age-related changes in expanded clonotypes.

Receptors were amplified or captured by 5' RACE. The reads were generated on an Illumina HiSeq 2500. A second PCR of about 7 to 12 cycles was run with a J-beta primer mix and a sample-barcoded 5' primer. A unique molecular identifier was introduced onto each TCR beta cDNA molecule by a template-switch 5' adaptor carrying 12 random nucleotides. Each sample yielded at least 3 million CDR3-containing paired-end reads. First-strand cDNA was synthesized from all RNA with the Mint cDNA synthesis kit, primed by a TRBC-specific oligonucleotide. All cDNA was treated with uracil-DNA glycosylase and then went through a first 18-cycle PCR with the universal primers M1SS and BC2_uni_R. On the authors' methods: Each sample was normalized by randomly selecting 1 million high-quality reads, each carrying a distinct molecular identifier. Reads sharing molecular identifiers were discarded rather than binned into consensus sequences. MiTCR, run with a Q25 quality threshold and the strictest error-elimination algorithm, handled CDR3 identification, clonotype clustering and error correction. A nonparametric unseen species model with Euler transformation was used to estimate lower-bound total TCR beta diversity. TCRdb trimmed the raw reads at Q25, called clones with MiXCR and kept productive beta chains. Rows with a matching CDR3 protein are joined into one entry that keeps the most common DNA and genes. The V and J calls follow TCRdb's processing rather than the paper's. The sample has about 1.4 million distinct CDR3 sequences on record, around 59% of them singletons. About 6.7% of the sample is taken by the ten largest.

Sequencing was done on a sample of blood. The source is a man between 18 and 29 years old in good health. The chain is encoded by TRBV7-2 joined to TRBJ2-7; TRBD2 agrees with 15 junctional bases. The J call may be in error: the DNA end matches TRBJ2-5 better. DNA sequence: TGTGCCAGCAGCTTAGGGGGACTAGCGGGAGGATTGGAGACCCAGTACTTC. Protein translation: CASSLGGLAGGLETQYF.